A single sample gave rise to the 26 T cell receptor beta chains below, sequenced in a study of T cells in Graves' hyperthyroidism and ophthalmopathy. RNA transcripts gave rise to amplified TCR beta CDR3 regions. HTBI primers drove first-round RT-PCR of the TCR CDR3. Each CDR3 protein is one row after TCRdb ran MiXCR on the multiplex PCR reads. There are 550,000 to 650,000 distinct CDR3 sequences in the sample; 11% to 15% occur only once, and about 15% lies in the top ten. Sequenced: blood. Every receptor here comes from a woman aged 40 to 50 with Graves' hyperthyroidism.

This clonotype has a count of ten or more. V usage is TRBV11-3 and J usage is TRBJ2-1; 7 bases are a match to TRBD1. In germline, CDR1 is SGHNT, CDR2 YENEEA. J lost 4 bases, V lost 0 bases, and 9 bases had no gene match. The CDR3 consists of 17 residues. The CDR3 bases are TGTGCCAGCAGCTTAGATGACCGGGACAGCGGATACAATGAGCAGTTCTTC. As protein: CASSLDDRDSGYNEQFF.

About this clonotype: Given a much more abundant clone one base away, this may be a read error. No conserved phenylalanine or tryptophan is present at the end of the CDR3, so a read error is the likely explanation. The V and J genes are TRBV29-1 and TRBJ2-1; possibly TRBD1 for D (5 bases). Germline CDR1 SQVTM, CDR2 ANQGSEA. Trimming removed 0 bases from V and 3 bases from J, with 9 bases in between. The CDR3 spans 14 residues. The CDR3 loop reads CSVEDPDSYNEQFL. CDR3 nucleotides: TGCAGCGTTGAAGACCCCGACAGCTACAATGAGCAGTTCCTC.

This clonotype was found many times. CDR3 DNA sequence: TGTGCCATCAGGGGGGGGAGTCAGCGGGTTGATACGCAGTATTTT. Translating it yields CAIRGGSQRVDTQYF. The chain joins TRBV10-3 to TRBJ2-3, with 7 nucleotides matching TRBD2. Germline CDR1 is ENHRY and CDR2 is SYGVKD. V trimming: 6 bases; J trimming: 6 bases; junction bases outside the gene matches: 12. The CDR3 totals 15 residues.

In regard to this clonotype: This may come from a read error, since a much larger clone is one base off. The chain has TRBV7-2 and TRBJ2-4, with D possibly matching TRBD2 (6 bases). Trimming shortened V by 6 bases and J by 2 bases, and 14 bases separated the two germline ends. There are 15 residues in the CDR3. Germline lookup yields CDR1 SGHTA and CDR2 FQGNSA. The CDR3 protein is CASSKAGRTKNIQYF. The CDR3 nucleotides read TGTGCCAGCAGTAAAGCAGGGAGGACCAAAAACATTCAGTACTTC. The full variable domain, completed using reference TRBV7-2 and TRBJ2-4, is GAGVSQSPSNKVTEKGKDVELRCDPISGHTALYWYRQSLGQGLEFLIYFQGNSAPDKSGLPSDRFSAERTGGSVSTLTIQRTQQEDSAVYLCASSKAGRTKNIQYFGAGTRLSVL.

The chain's CDR3 is CASRRLEGSGNTIYF. CDR3 bases: TGCGCCAGCAGACGATTGGAGGGGTCTGGAAACACCATATATTTT. The chain employs TRBV5-1 and TRBJ1-3; a possible D gene is TRBD1 (5 bases). Trimming took 5 bases from V and 1 from J, leaving 13 bases between them. Germline values: CDR1 SGHRS, CDR2 YFSETQ. This CDR3 has 15 amino acids.

CDR3 amino acids: CASSLGQFSDTQYF. The CDR3 DNA reads as TGTGCCAGCAGCTTGGGGCAGTTTTCCGATACGCAGTATTTT. The rearrangement uses TRBV5-6 and TRBJ2-3; unclear D gene. The V and J ends lost 0 bases and 6 bases respectively, with 11 bases between them. CDR3 size: 14 residues. Germline CDR1 and CDR2: SGHDT and YYEEEE.

The rearrangement links TRBV6-5 to TRBJ2-7; 8 bases agree with TRBD1. The V and J ends lost 0 bases and 5 bases, in that order; junction bases with no gene match: 9. This CDR3 has 16 residues. CDR1 and CDR2 (germline): MNHEY, SVGAGI. The CDR3 coding sequence is TGTGCCAGCAGTTACTCGTTCAGGCCAGGGGGCAACGAGCAGTACTTC. It encodes CASSYSFRPGGNEQYF.

As regards this clonotype: A read error may be the cause here, since a much bigger clone is one base away. The chain is built from TRBV5-1 and TRBJ2-7; D is ambiguous. This CDR3 has 14 amino acids. CDR1 SGHRS and CDR2 YFSETQ come from the germline V gene. V was cut by 0 bases and J by 2 bases, with 9 bases left in between. The CDR3 spells CASSLDGRTYEQYF. The CDR3 DNA reads TGCGCCAGCAGCTTGGACGGAAGGACCTACGAGCAGTACTTC.

The sample holds many counts of this clonotype. The chain carries TRBV6-1 and TRBJ1-1; no clear D. CDR3 length equals 14 residues. Trimming stripped 2 bases from V and 1 base from J, with 8 bases between. From germline, CDR1 is MNHNS and CDR2 SASEGT. The CDR3 reads CASSEFAQNTEAFF. The CDR3 DNA follows: TGTGCCAGCAGTGAATTTGCACAGAACACTGAAGCTTTCTTT.

There are many counts of this clonotype. V gene TRBV28 combines with J gene TRBJ1-1; a possible D gene is TRBD1 (5 bases). There are 14 residues in the CDR3. V was pared by 5 bases and J by 1 base, with 11 bases between. The germline gives CDR1 MDHEN, CDR2 SYDVKM. CDR3 loop: CASSLPGQNTEAFF. The DNA of the CDR3 is TGTGCCAGCAGTCTCCCCGGACAGAACACTGAAGCTTTCTTT.

This clonotype was seen repeatedly, ten times or more. V gene TRBV28 combines with J gene TRBJ2-7; D is undetermined. From germline, CDR1 is MDHEN and CDR2 SYDVKM. Between the trimmed V and J ends, which lost 2 bases and 7 bases, there was a span of 12 bases. The CDR3 loop spans 13 amino acids. CDR3 DNA: TGTGCCAGCAGTTTAACATCGAGTCTGGAGCAGTACTTC. Translated: CASSLTSSLEQYF.

The table lists this clonotype with many counts. The chain has TRBV2 and TRBJ1-5; D is undetermined. The germline V gene encodes CDR1 SNHLY and CDR2 FYNNEI. CDR3 size: 15 residues. With 2 bases removed from V and 0 bases from J, the gap between germline ends came to 8 bases. The DNA for the CDR3 is TGTGCCAGCAGTGAATTCGGGAATAGCAATCAGCCCCAGCATTTT. It specifies CASSEFGNSNQPQHF.

In regard to this clonotype: This could be a read error, since a much larger clone is one nucleotide away. This CDR3 is missing its conserved last phenylalanine or tryptophan, likely due to a read error. The chain uses TRBV4-1 and TRBJ2-7, with 9 bases matching TRBD1. V was pared by 1 base and J by 4 bases, with 5 bases of the junction left unmatched. Germline loops: CDR1 MGHRA, CDR2 YSYEKL. This CDR3 is built from 15 residues. The CDR3 coding sequence is TGCGCCAGCAGCCAAGTCCGGGACAGGGCTTACGAGCAGTACCTC. This encodes CASSQVRDRAYEQYL.

This clonotype appeared many times. The chain carries TRBV3-1 and TRBJ2-6; 9 bases line up with TRBD1. This CDR3 has 18 residues. CDR1 and CDR2 (germline): LGHDT, YNNKEL (reference sequence). The V gene end was trimmed by 4 bases and the J gene end by 3 bases; junction bases not matched to a gene: 10. The CDR3 reads CASSPRGTGSGGANVLTF. CDR3 DNA: TGTGCCAGCAGCCCCCGGGGGACAGGGAGCGGTGGGGCCAACGTCCTGACTTTC.

This clonotype has a count of ten or more. The chain uses TRBV5-1 and TRBJ2-3, with 7 bases identical to TRBD2. The CDR3 runs to 16 residues. Germline loops: CDR1 SGHRS, CDR2 YFSETQ. Trimming removed 0 bases from V and 0 bases from J; junction bases left unmatched: 4. The CDR3 reads CASSLGLADSTDTQYF. The CDR3 nucleotides read TGCGCCAGCAGCTTGGGTCTAGCGGATAGCACAGATACGCAGTATTTT.

This clonotype was seen a handful of times. The CDR3 sequence is CATSDSGGGDTQYF. In DNA, the CDR3 is TGTGCCACCAGTGATTCTGGGGGCGGAGATACGCAGTATTTT. This chain joins TRBV24-1 and TRBJ2-3, with D perhaps TRBD1 (6 bases). This CDR3 contains 14 residues. Trimming pared 2 bases from V and 5 bases from J, leaving 10 bases between. The V gene's germline CDR1 is KGHDR and CDR2 SFDVKD.

This clonotype was picked up many times. The rearrangement links TRBV7-2 to TRBJ2-6; D unclear. The CDR3 has 16 amino acids. The germline gives CDR1 SGHTA, CDR2 FQGNSA. V was clipped by 3 bases and J by 2 bases, with 11 bases between them. CDR3 residues: CASSFSSWPGANVLTF. CDR3 coding DNA: TGTGCCAGCAGCTTTAGTAGTTGGCCTGGGGCCAACGTCCTGACTTTC.

There are many counts of this clonotype. The chain uses TRBV5-1 and TRBJ1-1; D not certain. The CDR3 runs 15 residues. Trimming cost V 0 bases and J 7 bases, with 16 bases left between them. CDR1 SGHRS and CDR2 YFSETQ come from the germline V gene. Here the CDR3 reads CASSLAEDDYLEAFF. CDR3 DNA: TGCGCCAGCAGCTTGGCCGAGGACGATTACCTTGAAGCTTTCTTT. The complete variable domain, with remaining parts taken from reference TRBV5-1 and TRBJ1-1, reads KAGVTQTPRYLIKTRGQQVTLSCSPISGHRSVSWYQQTPGQGLQFLFEYFSETQRNKGNFPGRFSGRQFSNSRSEMNVSTLELGDSALYLCASSLAEDDYLEAFFGQGTRLTVV.

In its sample, this clonotype was seen once. The V and J genes are TRBV20-1 and TRBJ1-5, with D perhaps TRBD1 (5 bases). This CDR3 is built from 13 residues. CDR1 and CDR2 (germline): DFQATT, SNEGSKA (reference sequence). V lost 3 bases, J lost 3 bases, and 9 bases lay in between. CDR3 loop: CSASRVYNQPQHF. The CDR3 coding sequence is TGCAGTGCTAGCAGGGTTTACAATCAGCCCCAGCATTTT.

This clonotype was detected only a few times. The chain uses TRBV25-1 and TRBJ1-5; D might be TRBD1 (6 bases). Between the trimmed V and J ends, which lost 2 bases and 0 bases, there was a span of 14 bases. The germline V gene has CDR1 MGHDK and CDR2 SYGVNS. This CDR3 spans 17 amino acids. DNA of the CDR3: TGTGCCAGCAGTGAAATGAAACAGGGATATAGCAATCAGCCCCAGCATTTT. Translated, it gives CASSEMKQGYSNQPQHF.

Regarding this clonotype: A read error may produce the germline difference seen at one junction end. The chain carries TRBV13 and TRBJ2-7; 9 positions match TRBD1. The CDR3 has 15 amino acids. Germline-derived CDR1 and CDR2 are PRHDT and FYEKMQ (reference sequence). The CDR3, as DNA: TGTGCCAGCAGCTTCCCCGGGACAGGGTCCTACGAGCAGTGCTTC. Protein: CASSFPGTGSYEQCF.

This clonotype was seen a handful of times. The gene calls are TRBV27 and TRBJ2-1; 9 nucleotides line up with TRBD2. The CDR3 is made up of 17 amino acids. V lost 2 bases to trimming and J lost 11 bases; unmatched junction nucleotides: 16. In germline, CDR1 is MNHEY, CDR2 SMNVEV (reference sequence). The CDR3 sequence: CASSLRVVREGRNKQFF. Here the CDR3 DNA reads TGTGCCAGCAGTTTAAGGGTGGTGCGGGAGGGCCGAAATAAGCAGTTCTTC.

This clonotype was seen a few times. This rearrangement joins TRBV18 to TRBJ2-1; D might be TRBD2 (6 bases). Germline lookup yields CDR1 KGHSH and CDR2 LQKENI. Trimming pared 5 bases from V and 0 bases from J, leaving 11 bases between. There are 15 residues in the CDR3. The CDR3 DNA sequence: TGTGCCAGCTCAAGACCTAGCGCCTCCTACAATGAGCAGTTCTTC. Protein product: CASSRPSASYNEQFF.

V and J are TRBV28 and TRBJ2-2; D remains ambiguous. The germline gives CDR1 MDHEN, CDR2 SYDVKM. The CDR3 totals 14 residues. The germline V and J ends were trimmed by 2 bases and 4 bases, with 8 bases remaining between them. The CDR3 sequence is CASSLGLSTGELFF. CDR3 coding DNA: TGTGCCAGCAGTTTAGGGCTTTCCACCGGGGAGCTGTTTTTT.

The chain recombines TRBV27 with TRBJ2-7; D is uncertain. The V end lost 8 bases, the J end lost 0 bases, and 8 bases lay between the germline ends. CDR3 length: 12 amino acids. From germline, CDR1 is MNHEY and CDR2 SMNVEV (reference sequence). CDR3 region: CASGLNSYEQYF. DNA for the CDR3: TGTGCCAGCGGTCTAAACTCCTACGAGCAGTACTTC.

This clonotype was seen many times. This sequence joins TRBV12-3 or TRBV12-4 and TRBJ2-7; D not certain. V was trimmed by 3 bases and J by 0 bases, leaving 9 bases between them. The CDR3 sequence is 14 residues long. The DNA of the CDR3 is TGTGCCAGCAGTTTCGTCGCAGGCTCCTACGAGCAGTACTTC. Translation: CASSFVAGSYEQYF.